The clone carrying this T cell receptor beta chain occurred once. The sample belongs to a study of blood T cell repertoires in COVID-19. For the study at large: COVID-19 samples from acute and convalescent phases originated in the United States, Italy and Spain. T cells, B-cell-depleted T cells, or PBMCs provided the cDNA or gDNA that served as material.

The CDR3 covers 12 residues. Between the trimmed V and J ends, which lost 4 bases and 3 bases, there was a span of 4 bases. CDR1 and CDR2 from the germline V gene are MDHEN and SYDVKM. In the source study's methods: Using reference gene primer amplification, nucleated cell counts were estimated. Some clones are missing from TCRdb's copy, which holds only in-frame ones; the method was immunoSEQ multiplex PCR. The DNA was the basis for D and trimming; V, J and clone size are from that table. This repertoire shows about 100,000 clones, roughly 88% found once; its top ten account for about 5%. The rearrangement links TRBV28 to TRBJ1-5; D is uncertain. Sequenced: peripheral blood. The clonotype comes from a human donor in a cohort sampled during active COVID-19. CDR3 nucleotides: TGTGCCAGCAGTTCCGTCAATCAGCCCCAGCATTTT. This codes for CASSSVNQPQHF.